The 5 T cell receptor beta chains below were found in one sample sequenced in a study of cytomegalovirus exposure and HLA in healthy donors. Data came from immunoSEQ multiplex PCR; TCRdb stores just in-frame clones and leaves some out. Of hundreds of thousands of clones listed, 86% are singletons. The sample comprised PBMCs. These receptors were obtained from a woman aged 18-29 years in good health and CMV-seronegative.

The chain links TRBV6-5 to TRBJ2-7; unclear D gene. This CDR3 is built from 14 residues. V was cut by 5 bases and J by 2 bases, with 13 bases left in between. CDR1 MNHEY and CDR2 SVGAGI come from the germline V gene. CDR3 residues: CASSEFVVAYEQYF. CDR3 coding DNA: TGTGCCAGCAGTGAATTTGTAGTAGCCTACGAGCAGTACTTC.

The rearrangement uses TRBV7-9 and TRBJ1-1; possible D gene TRBD1, 6 bases. The CDR3 totals 14 residues. CDR1 is SEHNR, CDR2 FQNEAQ, per germline (reference sequence). V dropped 5 bases and J dropped 7 bases, with 17 bases sitting between them. CDR3 coding DNA: TGTGCCAGCAGCCCCGGGACAAGGGCTTTTGAAGCTTTCTTT. This translates into CASSPGTRAFEAFF.

DNA of the CDR3: TGTGCCAGCAGTTTATTCGGCACAGATACGCAGTATTTT. It codes for CASSLFGTDTQYF. This chain connects TRBV27 to TRBJ2-3; unclear D gene. This CDR3 spans 13 amino acids. V lost 1 base and J 1 base, leaving 3 bases between the germline ends. CDR1 and CDR2 from the germline V gene are MNHEY and SMNVEV (reference sequence).

The chain joins TRBV27 to TRBJ2-1, with no clear D. Germline V lookup: CDR1 MNHEY, CDR2 SMNVEV (reference sequence). Trimming removed 4 bases at V and 8 bases at J, with 18 bases between. CDR3 length: 15 residues. CDR3 DNA: TGTGCCAGCAGTTCCCGGGTCAAGAAGGTGGATGAGCAGTTCTTC. Its translation is CASSSRVKKVDEQFF.

The CDR3 region is CASSLGPKTGVSFF. DNA of the CDR3: TGTGCCAGCAGCTTGGGCCCCAAGACAGGGGTGTCTTTCTTT. This sequence joins TRBV5-6 and TRBJ1-1; 8 nucleotides agree with TRBD1. The CDR3 sequence is 14 residues long. The germline gives CDR1 SGHDT, CDR2 YYEEEE. Trimming cost V 0 bases and J 12 bases; bases outside gene matches: 10.